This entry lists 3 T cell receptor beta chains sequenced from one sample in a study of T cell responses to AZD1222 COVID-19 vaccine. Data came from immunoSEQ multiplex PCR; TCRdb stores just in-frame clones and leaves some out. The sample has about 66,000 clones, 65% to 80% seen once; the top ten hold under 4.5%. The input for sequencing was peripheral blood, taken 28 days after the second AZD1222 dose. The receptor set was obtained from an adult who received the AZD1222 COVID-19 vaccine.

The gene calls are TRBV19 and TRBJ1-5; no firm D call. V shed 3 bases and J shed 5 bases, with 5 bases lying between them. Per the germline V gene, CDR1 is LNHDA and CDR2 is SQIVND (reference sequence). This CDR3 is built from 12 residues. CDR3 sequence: CASSMVDQPQHF. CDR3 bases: TGTGCCAGTAGTATGGTAGATCAGCCCCAGCATTTT. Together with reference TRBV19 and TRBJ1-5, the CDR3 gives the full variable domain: DGGITQSPKYLFRKEGQNVTLSCEQNLNHDAMYWYRQDPGQGLRLIYYSQIVNDFQKGDIAEGYSVSREKKESFPLTVTSAQKNPTAFYLCASSMVDQPQHFGDGTRLSIL.

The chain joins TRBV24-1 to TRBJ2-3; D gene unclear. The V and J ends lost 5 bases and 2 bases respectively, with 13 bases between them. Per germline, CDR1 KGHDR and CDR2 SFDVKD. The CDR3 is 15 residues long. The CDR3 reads CATSAQWDNTDTQYF. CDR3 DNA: TGTGCCACCAGTGCGCAATGGGATAACACAGATACGCAGTATTTT.

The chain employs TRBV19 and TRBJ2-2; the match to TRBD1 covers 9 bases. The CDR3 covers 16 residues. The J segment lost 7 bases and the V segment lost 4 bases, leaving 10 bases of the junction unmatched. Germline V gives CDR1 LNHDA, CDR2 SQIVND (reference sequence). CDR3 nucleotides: TGTGCCAGTAGTACTCGCCCGGGACAGGGAGGCGGGGAGCTGTTTTTT. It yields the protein CASSTRPGQGGGELFF.